A selection of T cell receptor beta chains follows, all from one sample in a study of blood T cells in healthy people across ages. TCRdb ran MiXCR on the 5' RACE reads and lists one entry per CDR3 protein. This sample has some 640,000 distinct CDR3 sequences; around 49% occur once, and the top ten carry roughly a third. Sequenced: blood. These receptors came from an older woman in good health. The CDR3 runs from the conserved cysteine through the conserved F or W.

>TRBV10-3
CAIGEYQETQYF
>TRBV5-1
CASSRDTDGYTF
>TRBV27
CASTISGSTHEQYF
>TRBV10-3
CAISPDGGLGETQYF
>TRBV7-2
CASSVRTGEQFF
>TRBV9
CASSVQAGHNEQFF
>TRBV4-3
CASSQDALGQDYRYTF
>TRBV29-1
CSVERLYGYTF
>TRBV4-2
CASSSAASGSFYEQYF
>TRBV10-3
CASLGLAGSYEQYF
>TRBV5-1
CASSSPGWGQKSLNTEAFF
>TRBV29-1
CSAQLGSYEQYF
>TRBV4-3
CASSQDGGSYGYTF
>TRBV12-3/TRBV12-4
CASGSLASTDTQYF
>TRBV7-2
CASSLSGRAVPDTQYF
>TRBV29-1
CSVGQRQYYEQYF
>TRBV24-1
CATSDPAAGVAKNIQYF
>TRBV2
CASSERQGTTQYF
>TRBV2
CASTTGTSGSQIEQYF
>TRBV28
CATKYPDRGKNYEQYF
>TRBV20-1
CSAKPSGRGEQYF
>TRBV10-3
CAIRVGVNNEQFF
>TRBV7-2
CASSWDRGETQYF
>TRBV12-3/TRBV12-4
CASSSDRGGTDTQYF
>TRBV2
CASSEQGGDQETQYF
>TRBV3-1
CASSQGEGQGYEQYF
>TRBV27
CASNPQPGGPYEQYF
>TRBV12-3/TRBV12-4
CASSPRDYGYTF
>TRBV4-2
CASSQEPRVQFF
>TRBV5-6
CASSSWGGPAQYF
>TRBV28
CASSPSARPSLRGYTF
>TRBV7-2
CASSLRPGGLYGYTF
>TRBV28
CATSPWGQGSSGRLYNEQFF
>TRBV7-2
CASSLGAVEYTEAFF
>TRBV15
CATHTGTYDNEQFF
>TRBV5-1
CASSVPSGTYEQYF
>TRBV18
CASSRGQSAYEQYF
>TRBV7-3
CASSSFSGRGGSEQFF
>TRBV28
CASRGRQGSSPLHF
>TRBV20-1
CSASRRRSGANVLTF
>TRBV11-2
CASSNHYEQYF
>TRBV6-6
CAIGRALDEQFF
>TRBV20-1
CSATDRDNEQFF
>TRBV6-1
CASSDGGRYLTGELFF
>TRBV7-2
CASSSTGMQETQYF
>TRBV7-9
CASSLPGTGAAVGNPPLHF
>TRBV6-4
CASSSRGDSTGAQYF
>TRBV6-2/TRBV6-3
CASSSGTGNEEQYF